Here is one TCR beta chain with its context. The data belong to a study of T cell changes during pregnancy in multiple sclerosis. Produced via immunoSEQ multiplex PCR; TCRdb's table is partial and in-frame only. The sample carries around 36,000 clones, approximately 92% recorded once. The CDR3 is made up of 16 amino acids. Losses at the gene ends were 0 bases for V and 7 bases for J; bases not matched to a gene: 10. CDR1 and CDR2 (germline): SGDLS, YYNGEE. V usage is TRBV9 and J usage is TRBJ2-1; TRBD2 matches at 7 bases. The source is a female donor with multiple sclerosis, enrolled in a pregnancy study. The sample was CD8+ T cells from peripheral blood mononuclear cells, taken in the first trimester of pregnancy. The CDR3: CASSVGGGQVGNEQFF. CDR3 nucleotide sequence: TGTGCCAGCAGCGTAGGCGGGGGTCAGGTTGGAAATGAGCAGTTCTTC. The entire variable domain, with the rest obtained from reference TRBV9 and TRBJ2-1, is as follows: DSGVTQTPKHLITATGQRVTLRCSPRSGDLSVYWYQQSLDQGLQFLIQYYNGEERAKGNILERFSAQQFPDLHSELNLSSLELGDSALYFCASSVGGGQVGNEQFFGPGTRLTVL.